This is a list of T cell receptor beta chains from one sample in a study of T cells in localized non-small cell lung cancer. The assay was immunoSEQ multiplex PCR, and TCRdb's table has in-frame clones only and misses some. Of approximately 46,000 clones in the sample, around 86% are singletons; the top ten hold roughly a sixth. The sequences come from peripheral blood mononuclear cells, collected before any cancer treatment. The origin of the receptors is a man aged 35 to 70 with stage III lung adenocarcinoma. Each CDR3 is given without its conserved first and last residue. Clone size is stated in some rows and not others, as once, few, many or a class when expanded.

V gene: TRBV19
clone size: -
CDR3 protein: ASSGRDRGYTGELF

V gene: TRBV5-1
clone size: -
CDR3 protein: ASSVTSTYEQY

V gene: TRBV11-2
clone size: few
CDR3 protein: ASSPNSSPWNEQY

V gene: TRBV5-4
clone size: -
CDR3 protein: ASSSTMNYEQY

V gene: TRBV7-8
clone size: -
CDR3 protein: ASSLDRDGNTIY

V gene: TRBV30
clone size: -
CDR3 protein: AWSRGMLADTQY

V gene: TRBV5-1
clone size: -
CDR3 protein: ASSLFRGTNIQY

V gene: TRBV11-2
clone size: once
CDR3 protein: ASSLEAGPYNEQF

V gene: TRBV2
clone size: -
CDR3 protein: ASSQNSLPSYEQY

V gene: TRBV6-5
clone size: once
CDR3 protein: AVSGIYNEQF

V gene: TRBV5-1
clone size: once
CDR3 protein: ASSLDSSNNEQF

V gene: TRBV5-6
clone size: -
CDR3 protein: ASSLAPRGEQY

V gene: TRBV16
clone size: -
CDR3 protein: ASSQSDRPNTEAF

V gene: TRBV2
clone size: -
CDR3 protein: ASITGQGRGTEAF

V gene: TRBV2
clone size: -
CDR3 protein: ASKRTGGHYGYT

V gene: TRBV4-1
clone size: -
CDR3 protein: ASSAKTENTEAF

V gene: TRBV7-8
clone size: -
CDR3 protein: ASSLGGNANYGYT

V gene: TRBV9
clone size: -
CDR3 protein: ASSLQRNTGELF

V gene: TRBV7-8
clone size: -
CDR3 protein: ASSPAQSGVPDTQY

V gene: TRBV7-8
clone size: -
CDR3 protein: ASSRDSSGANVLT

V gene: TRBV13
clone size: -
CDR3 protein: ASSVGLRYEQY

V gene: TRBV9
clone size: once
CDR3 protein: ASSVGSGSNQPQH

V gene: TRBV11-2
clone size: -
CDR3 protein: ASSLVAGDYEQY

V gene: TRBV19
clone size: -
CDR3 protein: ASSVQGADYNEQF

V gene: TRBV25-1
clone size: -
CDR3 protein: ASSEYNRDGQY

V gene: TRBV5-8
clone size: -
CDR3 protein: ASRPGGANLNEQF

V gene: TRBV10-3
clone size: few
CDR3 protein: AISEGTVTNEKLF

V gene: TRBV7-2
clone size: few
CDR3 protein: ASSLGASSGNTIY

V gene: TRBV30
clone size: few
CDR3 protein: AWIGAGANVLT

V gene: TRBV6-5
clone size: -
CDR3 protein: ASIPLTGARPEAF

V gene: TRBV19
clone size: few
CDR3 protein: ASGGLNEQF

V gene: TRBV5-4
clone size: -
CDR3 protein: ASSSVVFLLSYGYT

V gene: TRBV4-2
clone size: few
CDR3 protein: ASSHLDRNTEAF

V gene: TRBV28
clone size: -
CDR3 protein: ASSLEGGRTGELF